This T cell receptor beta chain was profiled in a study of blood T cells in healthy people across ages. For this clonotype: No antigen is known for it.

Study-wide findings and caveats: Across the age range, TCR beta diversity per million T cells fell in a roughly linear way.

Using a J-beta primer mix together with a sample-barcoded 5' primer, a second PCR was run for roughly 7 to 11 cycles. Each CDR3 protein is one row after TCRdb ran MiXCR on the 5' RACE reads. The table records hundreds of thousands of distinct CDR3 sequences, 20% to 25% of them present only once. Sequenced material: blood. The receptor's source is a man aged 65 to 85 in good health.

CDR3 coding DNA: TGTGCCAGCAGCACCGGGACTAGCGGAAAAAACATTCAGTACTTC. It encodes CASSTGTSGKNIQYF. The chain uses TRBV7-2 and TRBJ2-4; 11 bases line up with TRBD2. The CDR3 length is 15 residues. The V and J ends lost 5 bases and 4 bases, in that order; junction bases with no gene match: 4. Germline CDR1 SGHTA, CDR2 FQGNSA.